This TCR beta chain was captured in a study of technical replicates of blood from a handful of donors. Method: immunoSEQ multiplex PCR; TCRdb's copy keeps in-frame clones and lacks some. The sample has around 73,000 clones; more than 90% are singletons. The V end was cut by 5 bases, the J end by 8 bases, with 14 bases between. The CDR3 has 14 residues. The V gene's germline CDR1 is SGHNT and CDR2 YYREEE (reference sequence). J is TRBJ1-6 and V is TRBV5-4, with D possibly matching TRBD1 (5 bases). Sequencing was done on a sample of PBMCs. The clonotype was recovered from a human donor in good health. Some clones in this sample may be carry-over from other donors' samples. CDR3: CASSRPGGDSPLHF. In DNA, the CDR3 is TGTGCCAGCAGTCGGCCCGGGGGGGATTCACCCCTCCACTTT.